The 11 T cell receptor beta chains below all came from one sample that was sequenced in a study of shared T cell receptors in the human thymus. Sequenced by immunoSEQ multiplex PCR; TCRdb stores in-frame clones only, minus some. The sample has some 700,000 clones, approximately 85% seen once. These same records also appear under a second study, on human thymus T cells.

The specimen sequenced was thymocytes. The receptors come from a girl under two years old with a congenital heart defect.

The chain carries TRBV25-1 and TRBJ1-1; no definite D call. Germline CDR1 reads MGHDK; CDR2 reads SYGVNS. V lost 4 bases and J 5 bases, leaving 17 bases between the germline ends. The CDR3 sequence is 15 residues long. Here the CDR3 reads CASSGGPPRSTEAFF. CDR3 DNA: TGTGCCAGCAGTGGAGGGCCACCGCGGAGTACTGAAGCTTTCTTT.

This chain links TRBV5-1 with TRBJ2-2, with D hard to call. Trimming cost V 0 bases and J 5 bases, with 8 bases left between them. This CDR3 is 14 amino acids long. Germline V gene lookup returns CDR1 SGHRS and CDR2 YFSETQ. The CDR3 sequence: CASSLGTETGELFF. CDR3 DNA sequence: TGCGCCAGCAGCTTGGGTACAGAAACCGGGGAGCTGTTTTTT.

This chain connects TRBV7-9 to TRBJ1-1; 9 nucleotides line up with TRBD1. The germline V gene has CDR1 SEHNR and CDR2 FQNEAQ (reference sequence). This CDR3 has 14 residues. V shed 5 bases and J 4 bases; nucleotides not matched to a gene: 5. CDR3 amino acids: CASSKDRGATEAFF. The CDR3 DNA follows: TGTGCCAGCAGCAAAGACAGGGGGGCCACTGAAGCTTTCTTT.

The V gene is TRBV7-6, the J gene TRBJ1-6, with D possibly matching TRBD1 (6 bases). This CDR3 comprises 14 residues. Between the trimmed V and J ends, which lost 5 bases and 10 bases, there was a span of 15 bases. The V gene's germline CDR1 is SGHVS and CDR2 FNYEAQ. The CDR3 loop is CASSPQGTPSPLHF. The CDR3 DNA is TGTGCCAGCAGCCCGCAGGGGACCCCATCACCCCTCCACTTT.

The rearrangement links TRBV27 to TRBJ1-2; D is possibly TRBD1 (6 bases). The CDR3 has 13 amino acids. V shed 6 bases and J shed 5 bases, with 13 bases lying between them. The V gene's germline CDR1 is MNHEY and CDR2 SMNVEV (reference sequence). The CDR3 reads CASSRQDQYGYTF. The CDR3 coding sequence is TGTGCCAGCAGCCGACAGGACCAATATGGCTACACCTTC.

This clone is a singleton in its sample. The chain joins TRBV6-6 to TRBJ1-2; TRBD1 agrees at 9 bases. The J segment lost 0 bases and the V segment lost 4 bases, leaving 6 bases of the junction unmatched. The germline V gene encodes CDR1 MNHNY and CDR2 SVGAGI (reference sequence). The CDR3 has 16 amino acids. In DNA, the CDR3 is TGTGCCAGCAGTTGGACAGGGGACCCTGCTAACTATGGCTACACCTTC. It translates to CASSWTGDPANYGYTF.

This clone showed up just a few times. The same CDR3 arises from other DNA sequences in this sample as well. The CDR3 sequence is CASSLRGTEAFF. The CDR3 bases are TGCGCCAGCAGCTTGAGGGGGACTGAAGCTTTCTTT. The rearrangement joins TRBV5-1 to TRBJ1-1; possible D gene TRBD1, 6 bases. V was pared by 1 base and J by 5 bases, with 6 bases between. CDR1 and CDR2 (germline): SGHRS, YFSETQ. The CDR3 totals 12 residues.

The chain combines TRBV5-1 with TRBJ2-7, with a possible D match to TRBD2 (7 bases). Per germline, CDR1 SGHRS and CDR2 YFSETQ. The V gene lost 0 bases and the J gene lost 3 bases, with 16 bases spanning the gap. CDR3 length: 16 amino acids. In DNA, the CDR3 is TGCGCCAGCAGCTTGGCCCTCTCCGGGGGGCACTACGAGCAGTACTTC. Its translation: CASSLALSGGHYEQYF.

The gene calls are TRBV7-3 and TRBJ2-7; 8 positions match TRBD2. Germline CDR1 is SGHTA and CDR2 is FQGTGA. The CDR3 loop spans 15 amino acids. V shed 5 bases and J 2 bases; nucleotides not matched to a gene: 8. The CDR3 here is CASSPHREGAYEQYF. As DNA, the CDR3 is TGTGCCAGCAGCCCTCACCGGGAGGGGGCCTACGAGCAGTACTTC.

The chain combines TRBV15 with TRBJ1-2; D gene ambiguous. Germline V gene lookup returns CDR1 LNHNV and CDR2 YYDKDF (reference sequence). V was shortened by 1 base and J by 4 bases, with 25 bases between the two germline ends. This CDR3 region has 19 residues. The CDR3 here is CATSRGKKSTDTATYGYTF. The DNA for the CDR3 is TGTGCCACCAGCAGAGGAAAAAAATCAACAGACACAGCCACCTATGGCTACACCTTC.

CDR3 coding DNA: TGTGCCAGTAGTATACTGGCCGGCAACAGCTCCTACGAGCAGTACTTC. This codes for CASSILAGNSSYEQYF. The chain couples TRBV19 to TRBJ2-7; no reliable D call. CDR1 is LNHDA and CDR2 is SQIVND in the germline V gene (reference sequence). V was trimmed by 2 bases and J by 0 bases, leaving 14 bases between them. This CDR3 is 16 amino acids long.